This entry lists 6 T cell receptor beta chains sequenced from one sample in a study of radiation and T cells in renal cell carcinoma. Repertoires were generated with immunoSEQ multiplex PCR, while TCRdb's copy carries only in-frame clones and drops some. This sample has approximately 86,000 clones, with around 81% found just once. Sample time point: blood 4 weeks post-SBRT, at nephrectomy. Treatment noted: 15 Gy SBRT to primary tumor, nephrectomy 4 weeks later. The starting material was blood, obtained from a patient whose treatment included radiotherapy and nephrectomy. These TCRs come from a man aged 50 to 60 with renal cell carcinoma.

The chain is built from TRBV10-3 and TRBJ2-5; 11 bases agree with TRBD2. Germline CDR1 ENHRY, CDR2 SYGVKD. V trimming: 1 base; J trimming: 3 bases; junction bases outside the gene matches: 1. The CDR3 covers 15 residues. The CDR3, as DNA: TGTGCCATCAGTGAGTTAGCGGGAGGGAAAGAGACCCAGTACTTC. Translation: CAISELAGGKETQYF.

The chain uses TRBV6-1 and TRBJ1-4, with a tentative D call TRBD1 (6 bases). Trimming took off 0 bases at V and 8 bases at J, with 13 bases between the two ends. CDR1 is MNHNS, CDR2 SASEGT, per germline. The CDR3 has 15 residues. This CDR3 is CASSEAEGGREKLFF. The CDR3 DNA is TGTGCCAGCAGTGAAGCGGAGGGGGGTCGAGAAAAACTGTTTTTT.

On this clone: Other DNA sequences of this sample code for an identical CDR3. The V gene is TRBV5-1, the J gene TRBJ2-1; D tentatively reads TRBD1 or TRBD2 (6 bases each). The CDR3 extends over 15 amino acids. V lost 0 bases to trimming and J lost 1 base, with 8 bases between them. Per the germline V gene, CDR1 is SGHRS and CDR2 is YFSETQ. In DNA form, the CDR3 reads TGCGCCAGCAGCTTGGGAGGGGGGTCCTACAATGAGCAGTTCTTC. It yields the protein CASSLGGGSYNEQFF.

This clone was seen only a few times. The chain is built from TRBV27 and TRBJ1-1, with D possibly matching TRBD1 (5 bases). Trimming pared 7 bases from V and 0 bases from J, leaving 21 bases between. CDR1 and CDR2 from the germline V gene are MNHEY and SMNVEV (reference sequence). The CDR3 spans 17 residues. CDR3 DNA sequence: TGTGCCAGCACCCCGAACCCCAGGGAGGTCATGAACACTGAAGCTTTCTTT. As protein: CASTPNPREVMNTEAFF.

The gene calls are TRBV5-1 and TRBJ1-3; maybe TRBD1 (5 bases). Germline V CDR1 and CDR2: SGHRS, YFSETQ. This CDR3 spans 14 amino acids. V lost 3 bases and J 2 bases, leaving 9 bases between the germline ends. The CDR3 here is CASSWGGPGNTIYF. CDR3 DNA: TGCGCCAGCAGCTGGGGGGGTCCTGGAAACACCATATATTTT.

CDR3 DNA sequence: TGCGCCAGCAGCTTAGTTCTAGCGGGGTTTGGCACCGGGGAGCTGTTTTTT. This codes for CASSLVLAGFGTGELFF. The chain couples TRBV5-1 to TRBJ2-2; 9 nucleotides line up with TRBD2. The CDR3 has 17 amino acids. Germline CDR1 and CDR2: SGHRS and YFSETQ. J was trimmed by 4 bases and V by 2 bases; bases with no gene match: 9.